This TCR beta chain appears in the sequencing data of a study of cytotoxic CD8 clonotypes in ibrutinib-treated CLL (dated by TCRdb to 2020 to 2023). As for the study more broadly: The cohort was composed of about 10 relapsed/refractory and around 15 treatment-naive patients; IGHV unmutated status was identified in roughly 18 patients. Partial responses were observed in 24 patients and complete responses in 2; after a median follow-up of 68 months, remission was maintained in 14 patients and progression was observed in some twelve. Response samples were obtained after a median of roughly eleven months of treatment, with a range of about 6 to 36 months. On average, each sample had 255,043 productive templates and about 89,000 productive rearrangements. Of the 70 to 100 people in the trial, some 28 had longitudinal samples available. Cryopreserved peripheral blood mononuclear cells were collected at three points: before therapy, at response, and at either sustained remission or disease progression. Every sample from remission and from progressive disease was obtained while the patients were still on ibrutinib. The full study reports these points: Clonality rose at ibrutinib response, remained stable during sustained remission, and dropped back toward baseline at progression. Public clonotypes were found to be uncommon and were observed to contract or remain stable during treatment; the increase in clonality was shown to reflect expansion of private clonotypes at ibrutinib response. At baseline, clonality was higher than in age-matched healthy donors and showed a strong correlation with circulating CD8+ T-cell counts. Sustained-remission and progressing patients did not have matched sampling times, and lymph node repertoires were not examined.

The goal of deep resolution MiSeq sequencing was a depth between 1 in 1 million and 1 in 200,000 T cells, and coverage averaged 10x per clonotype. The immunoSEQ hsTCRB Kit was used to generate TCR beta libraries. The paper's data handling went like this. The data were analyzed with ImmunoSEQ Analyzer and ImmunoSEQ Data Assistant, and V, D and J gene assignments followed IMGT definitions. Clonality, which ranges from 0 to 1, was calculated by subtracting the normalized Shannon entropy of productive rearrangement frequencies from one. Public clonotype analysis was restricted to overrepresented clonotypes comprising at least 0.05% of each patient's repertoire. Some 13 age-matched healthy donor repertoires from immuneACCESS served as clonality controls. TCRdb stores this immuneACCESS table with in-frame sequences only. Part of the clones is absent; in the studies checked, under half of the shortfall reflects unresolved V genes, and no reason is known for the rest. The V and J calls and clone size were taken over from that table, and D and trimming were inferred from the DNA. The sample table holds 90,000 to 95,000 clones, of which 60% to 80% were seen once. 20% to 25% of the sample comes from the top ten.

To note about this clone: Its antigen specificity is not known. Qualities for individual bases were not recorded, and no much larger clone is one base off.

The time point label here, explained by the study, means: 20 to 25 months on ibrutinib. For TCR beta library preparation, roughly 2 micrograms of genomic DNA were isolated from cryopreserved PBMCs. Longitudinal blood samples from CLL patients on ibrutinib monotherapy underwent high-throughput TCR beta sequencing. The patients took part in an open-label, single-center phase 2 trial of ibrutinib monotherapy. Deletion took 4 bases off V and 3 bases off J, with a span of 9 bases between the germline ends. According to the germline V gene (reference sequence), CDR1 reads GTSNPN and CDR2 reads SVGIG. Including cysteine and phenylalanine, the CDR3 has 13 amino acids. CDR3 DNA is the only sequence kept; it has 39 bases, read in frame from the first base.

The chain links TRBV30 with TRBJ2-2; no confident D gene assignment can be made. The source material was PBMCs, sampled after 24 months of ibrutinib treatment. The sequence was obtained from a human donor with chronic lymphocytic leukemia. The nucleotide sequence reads TGTGCCTGGAAGCGAGACTACACCGGGGAGCTGTTTTTT. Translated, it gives CAWKRDYTGELFF.